This T cell receptor beta chain was captured by sequencing in a study of T cell responses to AZD1222 COVID-19 vaccine. Study observations and caveats: As reported, nearly half of all spike-specific TCRs target variant regions that are unmutated. A rise in Spike-specific TCR breadth and depth followed two AZD1222 doses.

Produced via immunoSEQ multiplex PCR; TCRdb's table is partial and in-frame only. The table has about 150,000 clones, 88% seen once; the top ten hold 3% to 3.5%. Trimming cost V 0 bases and J 2 bases, with 6 bases left between them. The CDR3 runs to 14 residues. Germline V gene sequence: CDR1 LGHDT, CDR2 YNNKEL (reference sequence). With respect to this clone: Its antigen is unknown.

The gene calls are TRBV3-1 (or the pseudogene TRBV3-2) and TRBJ2-3; D gene unclear. This sequence originates from an adult in good health. This material consisted of peripheral blood, taken on day 0 of AZD1222 vaccination. The chain's CDR3 is CASSQDNDTDTQYF. CDR3 coding DNA: TGTGCCAGCAGCCAAGATAACGACACAGATACGCAGTATTTT.